These 17 T cell receptor beta chains came from one sample sequenced in a study of control samples from healthy donors and cancer patients. Using immunoSEQ multiplex PCR, the repertoire was profiled, and TCRdb retains in-frame clones only, with some absent. The table has 55,000 to 85,000 clones, around 87% seen once. Sequencing was done on a sample of PBMCs. The source is a woman aged 50 to 65 with head and neck cancer.

The chain joins TRBV19 to TRBJ1-1; no clear D. The length of the CDR3 is 13 residues. Trimming stripped 5 bases from V and 0 bases from J, with 7 bases between. Germline V lookup: CDR1 LNHDA, CDR2 SQIVND (reference sequence). The CDR3 protein is CASSLKLNTEAFF. The CDR3 bases are TGTGCCAGTAGTTTGAAGTTGAACACTGAAGCTTTCTTT.

V usage is TRBV27 and J usage is TRBJ1-5, with D possibly matching TRBD1 (5 bases). V gave up 7 bases and J gave up 8 bases, with 9 bases separating them. The germline gives CDR1 MNHEY, CDR2 SMNVEV (reference sequence). The CDR3 loop spans 11 amino acids. CDR3 protein: CASTPTEPQHF. CDR3 coding DNA: TGTGCCAGCACCCCGACAGAGCCCCAGCATTTT.

The rearrangement joins TRBV5-1 to TRBJ2-1, with TRBD1 matching 7 bases. Germline trimming cut 5 bases from V and 1 base from J; bases unmatched to any gene: 3. This CDR3 has 14 residues. In germline, CDR1 is SGHRS, CDR2 YFSETQ. The CDR3 sequence is CASSTGVSYNEQFF. CDR3 nucleotide sequence: TGCGCCAGCAGTACAGGGGTTTCCTACAATGAGCAGTTCTTC. Filled out from reference TRBV5-1 and TRBJ2-1, the complete variable domain reads KAGVTQTPRYLIKTRGQQVTLSCSPISGHRSVSWYQQTPGQGLQFLFEYFSETQRNKGNFPGRFSGRQFSNSRSEMNVSTLELGDSALYLCASSTGVSYNEQFFGPGTRLTVL.

CDR3 sequence: CTSSSAGLAGSGTQYF. CDR3 DNA sequence: TGCACCAGCAGCTCCGCGGGACTAGCGGGGTCCGGGACCCAGTACTTC. J is TRBJ2-5 and V is TRBV1; the table's D call TRBD2 went unverified against the DNA. TRBV1 is shown as a pseudogene. The length of the CDR3 is 16 residues.

The V and J genes are TRBV30 and TRBJ2-7; D remains ambiguous. The CDR3 spans 14 residues. V lost 3 bases to trimming and J lost 2 bases, with 14 bases between them. Germline CDR1 reads GTSNPN; CDR2 reads SVGIG (reference sequence). DNA of the CDR3: TGTGCCTGGAGCCCCCCGATGGGGACCTACGAGCAGTACTTC. As protein: CAWSPPMGTYEQYF.

The chain recombines TRBV6-4 with TRBJ2-2; 7 positions match TRBD2. The CDR3 contains 14 residues. CDR1 and CDR2 from the germline V gene are MRHNA and SNTAGT. The ends lost 6 bases at V and 4 bases at J; junction bases unmatched: 5. CDR3 protein: CASRTREGTGELFF. CDR3 coding DNA: TGTGCCAGCAGGACCAGGGAGGGCACCGGGGAGCTGTTTTTT.

On this clone: This same CDR3 is encoded by further DNA sequences in the sample. The rearrangement links TRBV2 to TRBJ2-7, with a tentative D call TRBD2 (6 bases). Trimming removed 6 bases from V and 2 bases from J, with 8 bases in between. The CDR3 runs to 12 residues. Germline assignment: CDR1 SNHLY and CDR2 FYNNEI. The CDR3: CASSAGTYEQYF. The CDR3 DNA sequence: TGTGCCAGCAGCGCGGGAACCTACGAGCAGTACTTC.

The rearrangement uses TRBV2 and TRBJ1-1; D uncertain. Germline CDR1 and CDR2: SNHLY and FYNNEI. The CDR3 contains 14 residues. The V end was cut by 6 bases, the J end by 0 bases, with 11 bases between. The CDR3 here is CASSPTSLNTEAFF. CDR3 in DNA: TGTGCCAGCAGCCCCACTAGCTTGAACACTGAAGCTTTCTTT.

On this clone: This CDR3 is also generated by other DNA sequences in the sample. The CDR3 DNA follows: TGTGCCAGCAGCCAAGAGATCCTGGGGGGGACTAGCGGGGGGGCCAGGAACATTCAGTACTTC. Residues: CASSQEILGGTSGGARNIQYF. The chain recombines TRBV3-1 (or the pseudogene TRBV3-2) with TRBJ2-4; 16 nucleotides match TRBD2. This CDR3 has 21 residues. The V gene's germline CDR1 is LGHDT and CDR2 YNNKEL (reference sequence). Trimming cost V 0 bases and J 7 bases; bases outside gene matches: 15.

V is TRBV11-3 and J is TRBJ2-1, with a tentative D call TRBD2 (5 bases). The germline CDR1 and CDR2 sequences are SGHNT and YENEEA. CDR3 length equals 15 residues. The V end was cut by 0 bases, the J end by 7 bases, with 13 bases between. The CDR3 spells CASSLDSGGSNEQFF. Written as DNA, the CDR3 is TGTGCCAGCAGCTTAGACTCCGGTGGGAGTAATGAGCAGTTCTTC.

The chain couples TRBV12-3 or TRBV12-4 to TRBJ1-1; D call uncertain. V shed 6 bases and J shed 4 bases, with 12 bases lying between them. CDR3 length: 13 residues. The CDR3 coding sequence is TGTGCCAGCAGCACAATGAGGTCCACTGAAGCTTTCTTT. It is translated as CASSTMRSTEAFF.

The V and J genes are TRBV6-5 and TRBJ2-1; D is unresolved. The CDR3 length is 15 residues. V gave up 1 base and J gave up 0 bases, with 7 bases separating them. Germline V CDR1 and CDR2: MNHEY, SVGAGI. The CDR3 bases are TGTGCCAGCAGTTACTTGCCTAGCTCCTACAATGAGCAGTTCTTC. Its protein is CASSYLPSSYNEQFF.

The chain has TRBV19 and TRBJ2-2; 14 bases map to TRBD2. This CDR3 has 16 amino acids. The V gene's germline CDR1 is LNHDA and CDR2 SQIVND (reference sequence). V lost 9 bases and J lost 0; bases outside the gene matches: 3. This CDR3 reads CASSGLAGANTGELFF. In nucleotides, the CDR3 is TGTGCCAGCTCGGGACTAGCGGGGGCGAACACCGGGGAGCTGTTTTTT.

V is TRBV19 and J is TRBJ2-2; 8 bases map to TRBD2. CDR1 and CDR2 from the germline V gene are LNHDA and SQIVND (reference sequence). J was trimmed by 0 bases and V by 8 bases; bases with no gene match: 2. The CDR3 runs to 14 residues. The CDR3 coding sequence is TGTGCCAGTCGGGGGGGTTCGAACACCGGGGAGCTGTTTTTT. Translation gives CASRGGSNTGELFF.

The rearrangement links TRBV10-2 to TRBJ1-2, with 9 bases aligning to TRBD1. Germline CDR1 and CDR2: WSHSY and SAAADI. Unmatched junction bases numbered 3, after V lost 8 bases and J lost 2 bases. This CDR3 contains 13 residues. The CDR3 here is CASQDRGNYGYTF. The DNA for the CDR3 is TGCGCCAGCCAAGACAGGGGGAACTATGGCTACACCTTC.

The CDR3 DNA sequence: TGCGCCAGCGGCTCCCAAGGACTAGCGGGGGGGTCAACCTACAATGAGCAGTTCTTC. It is translated as CASGSQGLAGGSTYNEQFF. The genes are TRBV5-1 and TRBJ2-1, with TRBD2 matching over 15 bases. This CDR3 spans 19 amino acids. Unmatched junction bases numbered 13, after V lost 7 bases and J lost 2 bases. Germline assignment: CDR1 SGHRS and CDR2 YFSETQ.

The chain carries TRBV5-1 and TRBJ2-3; D is unclear. CDR3 length equals 12 residues. Germline CDR1 is SGHRS and CDR2 is YFSETQ. Trimming took off 0 bases at V and 2 bases at J, with 1 base between the two ends. CDR3 nucleotide sequence: TGCGCCAGCAGCTTGGCCACAGATACGCAGTATTTT. It yields the protein CASSLATDTQYF.